The 31 T cell receptor beta chains below come from one sample, sequenced in a study of blood T cell repertoires in COVID-19. Using immunoSEQ multiplex PCR, the repertoire was profiled, and TCRdb retains in-frame clones only, with some absent. The table has about 160,000 clones, 75% to 85% seen once; the top ten hold 8.1%. Sequencing input: peripheral blood. The source of these receptors is an older woman with COVID-19, enrolled during active disease.

DNA for the CDR3: TGTGCCAGCACCAAAGGGCGGGGGACCTACAATGAGCAGTTCTTC. Its translation is CASTKGRGTYNEQFF. The chain links TRBV14 to TRBJ2-1, with 7 bases matching TRBD2. The germline V gene encodes CDR1 SGHDN and CDR2 FVKESK. J was trimmed by 2 bases and V by 7 bases; bases with no gene match: 8. CDR3 length equals 15 residues.

The V and J genes are TRBV10-3 and TRBJ1-5, with 7 bases that match TRBD1. Trimming cost V 6 bases and J 6 bases; bases outside gene matches: 5. Germline CDR1 reads ENHRY; CDR2 reads SYGVKD. The CDR3 sequence is 13 residues long. CDR3: CAISPDRVQPQHF. The CDR3 nucleotides are TGTGCCATCAGCCCAGACAGGGTTCAGCCCCAGCATTTT.

This clone turned up a few times. V and J are TRBV11-2 and TRBJ2-5, with TRBD1 as a possible D gene (6 bases). Germline CDR1 and CDR2: SGHAT and FQNNGV. Trimming stripped 2 bases from V and 2 bases from J, with 9 bases between. The CDR3 sequence is 14 residues long. The CDR3 sequence: CASSLWGQQETQYF. The CDR3, as DNA: TGTGCCAGCAGCTTATGGGGGCAGCAAGAGACCCAGTACTTC.

The chain employs TRBV4-1 and TRBJ1-1, with unresolved D. Germline V gives CDR1 MGHRA, CDR2 YSYEKL. V was cut by 0 bases and J by 3 bases, with 8 bases left in between. This CDR3 spans 14 amino acids. CDR3: CASSQDRVYTEAFF. The CDR3 DNA follows: TGCGCCAGCAGCCAAGATCGGGTATACACTGAAGCTTTCTTT.

The chain recombines TRBV5-5 with TRBJ2-3, with D unresolved. In germline, CDR1 is SGHKS, CDR2 YYEKEE (reference sequence). V was clipped by 0 bases and J by 0 bases, with 5 bases between them. This CDR3 is 14 amino acids long. The CDR3 nucleotides are TGTGCCAGCAGCTTGGGCAGAAGCACAGATACGCAGTATTTT. Protein: CASSLGRSTDTQYF.

The V and J genes are TRBV6-1 and TRBJ2-2; possible D gene TRBD2, 6 bases. The germline V and J ends were trimmed by 3 bases and 8 bases, with 19 bases remaining between them. Germline assignment: CDR1 MNHNS and CDR2 SASEGT. This CDR3 spans 16 amino acids. The CDR3 nucleotides read TGTGCCAGCAGTGACATGCGGGGATCGAAATCGGGGGAGCTGTTTTTT. Its translation: CASSDMRGSKSGELFF.

The V and J genes are TRBV11-2 and TRBJ2-5; D is perhaps TRBD2 (6 bases). Germline values: CDR1 SGHAT, CDR2 FQNNGV. Trimming took off 3 bases at V and 0 bases at J, with 11 bases between the two ends. This CDR3 spans 15 amino acids. CDR3 amino acids: CASSFGGLYQETQYF. The CDR3 DNA reads as TGTGCCAGCAGCTTCGGGGGTTTATACCAAGAGACCCAGTACTTC.

The chain couples TRBV28 to TRBJ2-7; TRBD1 matches at 7 bases. Trimming cost V 6 bases and J 6 bases; bases outside gene matches: 8. Germline loops: CDR1 MDHEN, CDR2 SYDVKM. The CDR3 loop spans 13 amino acids. The CDR3, as DNA: TGTGCCAGCAGACAAACAGGGGCGGGCGAGCAGTACGTC. Amino acid sequence: CASRQTGAGEQYV.

The genes are TRBV19 and TRBJ1-5; D not resolved. Germline CDR1 LNHDA, CDR2 SQIVND (reference sequence). V was shortened by 4 bases and J by 6 bases, with 10 bases between the two germline ends. The CDR3 is 13 amino acids. The CDR3 protein is CASSKPSTQPQHF. The CDR3 nucleotides are TGTGCCAGTAGTAAACCTTCTACTCAGCCCCAGCATTTT.

This clone was detected once. The rearrangement links TRBV19 to TRBJ2-2, with 8 bases matching TRBD2. The germline V gene encodes CDR1 LNHDA and CDR2 SQIVND (reference sequence). The V gene end was trimmed by 4 bases and the J gene end by 7 bases; junction bases not matched to a gene: 8. The CDR3 extends over 15 amino acids. The CDR3, as DNA: TGTGCCAGTAGTACCATAGCGGGGCCGGGCGGGGAGCTGTTTTTT. Amino acid sequence: CASSTIAGPGGELFF. The full variable domain, its missing parts supplied by reference TRBV19 and TRBJ2-2, is DGGITQSPKYLFRKEGQNVTLSCEQNLNHDAMYWYRQDPGQGLRLIYYSQIVNDFQKGDIAEGYSVSREKKESFPLTVTSAQKNPTAFYLCASSTIAGPGGELFFGEGSRLTVL.

The chain recombines TRBV3-1 (or the pseudogene TRBV3-2) with TRBJ2-1; TRBD2 might be the D (6 bases). This CDR3 contains 16 residues. V was trimmed by 1 base and J by 7 bases, leaving 17 bases between them. Germline CDR1 is LGHDT and CDR2 is YNNKEL (reference sequence). For the CDR3, the DNA is TGTGCCAGCAGCCAAGGAGTAGCGGTACTCGGGAATGAGCAGTTCTTC. Its protein product is CASSQGVAVLGNEQFF.

Ten or more counts support this clone. This sample includes further DNA sequences coding for the same CDR3. The chain joins TRBV7-9 to TRBJ1-3; D is unclear. V lost 1 base, J lost 0 bases, and 10 bases lay in between. The CDR3 consists of 16 residues. Germline CDR1 and CDR2: SEHNR and FQNEAQ (reference sequence). The CDR3 is CASSLVGSYSGNTIYF. Here the CDR3 DNA reads TGTGCCAGCAGCTTAGTGGGCAGCTACTCTGGAAACACCATATATTTT.

The chain links TRBV7-8 to TRBJ2-2; 7 bases are a match to TRBD1. CDR1 and CDR2 (germline): SGHVS, FQNEAQ. V lost 2 bases to trimming and J lost 6 bases; unmatched junction nucleotides: 6. The CDR3 extends over 15 amino acids. Here the CDR3 reads CASSLNRGSSGELFF. CDR3 bases: TGTGCCAGCAGCTTAAACAGGGGCTCCTCCGGGGAGCTGTTTTTT.

The chain employs TRBV21-1 and TRBJ1-3; the D segment call TRBD1 is taken from the table without a DNA check. TRBV21-1 is recorded as a pseudogene. CDR3 size: 21 residues. The CDR3 sequence: CASSKRDKDRSLLSSGNTIYF. In nucleotides, the CDR3 is TGTGCCAGCAGCAAAAGGGACAAGGACAGATCGCTACTAAGCTCTGGAAACACCATATATTTT.

V gene TRBV5-1 combines with J gene TRBJ2-1; 9 bases map to TRBD2. CDR3 length: 17 amino acids. The germline V gene encodes CDR1 SGHRS and CDR2 YFSETQ. Trimming took 3 bases from V and 7 from J; bases not matched to a gene: 14. The CDR3, as DNA: TGCGCCAGCAGCTGGGCCGAGGGGCTAGCGGGGAGGAATGAGCAGTTCTTC. The encoded protein is CASSWAEGLAGRNEQFF.

V and J are TRBV4-1 and TRBJ1-2; no definite D call. The V gene lost 1 base and the J gene lost 2 bases, with 17 bases spanning the gap. The CDR3 is 17 residues long. Germline CDR1 reads MGHRA; CDR2 reads YSYEKL. CDR3 DNA sequence: TGCGCCAGCAGCCAAGGTCCTCTCTGGGTGGAGAACTATGGCTACACCTTC. Translation gives CASSQGPLWVENYGYTF.

CDR3: CASSRRTGKSGANVLTF. In DNA form, the CDR3 reads TGTGCCAGCTCCCGACGGACAGGAAAAAGTGGGGCCAACGTCCTGACTTTC. The chain links TRBV28 to TRBJ2-6; 7 bases align to TRBD1. Per germline, CDR1 MDHEN and CDR2 SYDVKM. V trimming: 8 bases; J trimming: 3 bases; junction bases outside the gene matches: 13. The CDR3 consists of 17 residues.

This clone was observed a single time. The chain couples TRBV27 to TRBJ2-1, with D possibly TRBD2 on 6 matching bases. Germline V gene lookup returns CDR1 MNHEY and CDR2 SMNVEV (reference sequence). Trimming pared 7 bases from V and 1 base from J, leaving 17 bases between. This CDR3 has 16 residues. Written as DNA, the CDR3 is TGTGCCAGCATCCCGCTGGGGGAGGTATCCTACAATGAGCAGTTCTTC. Its translation is CASIPLGEVSYNEQFF.

This chain uses TRBV5-6 with TRBJ1-2, with 8 bases fitting TRBD1. Trimming at V came to 4 bases and at J to 7 bases, leaving 6 bases not matched to a gene. The CDR3 runs to 13 residues. Germline assignment: CDR1 SGHDT and CDR2 YYEEEE. In nucleotides, the CDR3 is TGTGCCAGCAGCCGGACAGGGAAAGGTGGCTACACCTTC. It specifies CASSRTGKGGYTF.

CDR3 region: CASSLGQSSNYGYTF. The CDR3 DNA reads as TGCGCCAGCAGCTTGGGACAGAGTTCTAACTATGGCTACACCTTC. The gene calls are TRBV5-1 and TRBJ1-2; a possible D gene is TRBD1 (5 bases). CDR1 is SGHRS and CDR2 is YFSETQ in the germline V gene. The CDR3 runs 15 residues. The ends were cut back, 0 bases at V and 0 bases at J, with 9 bases in the middle.

A single count supports this clone. V usage is TRBV27 and J usage is TRBJ1-2, with TRBD1 matching over 7 bases. J was trimmed by 0 bases and V by 0 bases; bases with no gene match: 7. Germline CDR1 MNHEY, CDR2 SMNVEV (reference sequence). This CDR3 is 17 amino acids long. Here the CDR3 DNA reads TGTGCCAGCAGTTTATCACCCGGGACAGCAACTAACTATGGCTACACCTTC. It encodes CASSLSPGTATNYGYTF.

CDR3 in DNA: TGCGCCAGCAGGGAGGGCGGGGGCGGCAATGAGCAGTTCTTC. Amino acid sequence: CASREGGGGNEQFF. The chain is built from TRBV5-1 and TRBJ2-1, with D possibly TRBD2 on 7 matching bases. The CDR3 is 14 residues long. Germline CDR1 is SGHRS and CDR2 is YFSETQ. Trimming left V 5 bases short and J 6 bases short, with 15 bases between.

The rearrangement joins TRBV5-1 to TRBJ1-3; 8 positions agree with TRBD1. This CDR3 has 16 amino acids. Germline V gives CDR1 SGHRS, CDR2 YFSETQ. The J segment lost 2 bases and the V segment lost 4 bases, leaving 8 bases of the junction unmatched. DNA of the CDR3: TGCGCCAGCAGCCGGAGGGCAGGGGGCCCTGGAAACACCATATATTTT. Translated: CASSRRAGGPGNTIYF.

The chain is built from TRBV30 and TRBJ1-5; TRBD1 matches 10 bases. The CDR3 consists of 16 residues. Trimming removed 2 bases from V and 1 base from J; junction bases left unmatched: 5. Germline V gene lookup returns CDR1 GTSNPN and CDR2 SVGIG (reference sequence). The CDR3 DNA is TGTGCCTGGAGTCCCCGACAGGGGGCGAGCAATCAGCCCCAGCATTTT. It specifies CAWSPRQGASNQPQHF.

The CDR3 is CASSHARQGRTYNEQFF. The CDR3 nucleotides read TGTGCCAGCAGCCATGCCCGACAGGGGAGGACCTACAATGAGCAGTTCTTC. The chain recombines TRBV3-1 (or the pseudogene TRBV3-2) with TRBJ2-1; 8 nucleotides match TRBD1. The J segment lost 2 bases and the V segment lost 3 bases, leaving 9 bases of the junction unmatched. Germline lookup yields CDR1 LGHDT and CDR2 YNNKEL (reference sequence). This CDR3 region has 17 residues.

V usage is TRBV11-2 and J usage is TRBJ1-1; maybe TRBD1 (5 bases). The CDR3 has 13 amino acids. Germline lookup yields CDR1 SGHAT and CDR2 FQNNGV. Trimming cost V 0 bases and J 6 bases, with 8 bases left between them. CDR3 sequence (DNA): TGTGCCAGCAGCTTAGACAGGGATGCTGAAGCTTTCTTT. It translates to CASSLDRDAEAFF.

As for this clone: Germline is not matched at one junction end, which may reflect a read error. The genes are TRBV7-7 and TRBJ2-2; the D gene is possibly TRBD2 (5 bases). The germline gives CDR1 SSHAT, CDR2 FNYEAQ (reference sequence). The CDR3 contains 14 residues. DNA of the CDR3: TGTGCTAGCAGCTTAGTAACCGGGGCCGGGGAGCTGTTTTTT. This gives the protein CASSLVTGAGELFF. The full variable domain, rest sourced from reference TRBV7-7 and TRBJ2-2, is GAGVSQSPRYKVTKRGQDVTLRCDPISSHATLYWYQQALGQGPEFLTYFNYEAQPDKSGLPSDRFSAERPEGSISTLTIQRTEQRDSAMYRCASSLVTGAGELFFGEGSRLTVL.

The gene calls are TRBV14 and TRBJ2-7; TRBD1 aligns across 8 bases. Germline lookup yields CDR1 SGHDN and CDR2 FVKESK. V lost 0 bases, J lost 3 bases, and 4 bases stayed unmatched. The CDR3 runs to 15 residues. The CDR3 bases are TGTGCCAGCAGCCAAGAGGGGACAGGTTTCTACGAGCAGTACTTC. This gives the protein CASSQEGTGFYEQYF.

This clone occurred once. The chain joins TRBV24-1 to TRBJ2-5; 9 bases are a match to TRBD1. The V gene's germline CDR1 is KGHDR and CDR2 SFDVKD. Losses at the gene ends were 3 bases for V and 2 bases for J; bases not matched to a gene: 12. This CDR3 region has 18 residues. The CDR3 protein is CATSDAKTGTGLQETQYF. DNA of the CDR3: TGTGCCACCAGTGATGCCAAAACCGGGACAGGGTTACAAGAGACCCAGTACTTC.

CDR3 DNA: TGCGCCAGCATTGACCGTGGGACAGAGAAAGAGACCCAGTACTTC. This translates into CASIDRGTEKETQYF. V gene TRBV5-1 combines with J gene TRBJ2-5; 7 bases are a match to TRBD1. Looked up from germline, CDR1 is SGHRS and CDR2 is YFSETQ. V was pared by 6 bases and J by 3 bases, with 11 bases of the junction left unmatched. The CDR3 is 15 residues long.

The V and J genes are TRBV28 and TRBJ2-2, with 7 bases lining up with TRBD1. The CDR3 is 15 residues long. Germline V gene data show CDR1 as MDHEN and CDR2 as SYDVKM. J lost 7 bases, V lost 5 bases, and 10 bases had no gene match. CDR3 amino acids: CASSPFDRVGGELFF. In DNA, the CDR3 is TGTGCCAGCAGTCCATTCGACAGGGTGGGCGGGGAGCTGTTTTTT.